Here is one T cell receptor beta chain with its context. What it binds is not known. TCRdb's copy holds only in-frame clones and misses some; the assay was immunoSEQ multiplex PCR. The data show approximately 100,000 clones, with roughly 91% seen just once and 45% held by the top ten. The record originates from a study of T cell responses to AZD1222 COVID-19 vaccine. On the study more broadly: Second doses at about 4 or about 12 weeks were pooled. General study points: Clonal diversity was possibly underestimated; the donors were predominantly white British and more often female.

The clonotype comes from an adult in good health. Material: peripheral blood, obtained on day 0 of AZD1222 vaccination.

The CDR3 here is CASSRSTDTQYF. The CDR3 DNA is TGCGCCAGCAGCCGGAGCACAGATACGCAGTATTTT. The rearrangement links TRBV5-1 to TRBJ2-3; D gene uncertain. This CDR3 comprises 12 residues. Germline-derived CDR1 and CDR2 are SGHRS and YFSETQ. V gave up 4 bases and J gave up 0 bases, with 3 bases separating them.